Each of the 31 T cell receptor beta chains below was sequenced from the same sample in a study of CD8 T cells in ankylosing spondylitis. General study findings and limits: A motif in TCR beta, a set of 8 or 9 highly homologous variants, appeared characteristic of ankylosing spondylitis blood.

These receptors have no known antigen. TCRdb fed the 5' RACE reads into MiXCR, producing one record per CDR3 protein. The repertoire holds just under 550,000 distinct CDR3 sequences, about an eighth seen once, with over 6.5% in the top ten. Sequences were obtained from blood, either unsorted or a sorted T cell fraction (not recorded which). Receptors originate from a male donor with ankylosing spondylitis.

This clonotype was counted at least ten times. The chain links TRBV5-1 to TRBJ2-1; 8 nucleotides match TRBD2. V lost 3 bases and J lost 6; bases outside the gene matches: 8. The CDR3 is made up of 15 amino acids. Germline V gene lookup returns CDR1 SGHRS and CDR2 YFSETQ. This CDR3 reads CASSSQRESVNEQFF. The CDR3 DNA reads TGCGCCAGCAGCTCCCAGCGGGAGTCTGTCAATGAGCAGTTCTTC.

This clonotype was counted many times. The chain links TRBV10-3 to TRBJ2-7; D gene unclear. The V end was cut by 6 bases, the J end by 3 bases, with 12 bases between. Germline CDR1 ENHRY, CDR2 SYGVKD. The CDR3 sequence is 13 residues long. The CDR3 DNA reads TGTGCCATCAGCACCGACTTGAACTACGAGCAGTACTTC. It codes for CAISTDLNYEQYF.

V and J are TRBV20-1 and TRBJ2-7; 13 bases fit TRBD2. V lost 6 bases, J lost 7 bases, and 9 bases stayed unmatched. CDR1 is DFQATT, CDR2 SNEGSKA, per germline (reference sequence). The CDR3 spans 14 residues. DNA for the CDR3: TGCAGTGCCGGACTAGCGGGAGCCACGGGGGAGCAGTACGTC. It yields the protein CSAGLAGATGEQYV.

This clonotype was seen a handful of times. The V and J genes are TRBV2 and TRBJ1-5; D is uncertain. CDR1 and CDR2 (germline): SNHLY, FYNNEI. The CDR3 extends over 13 amino acids. V lost 5 bases and J lost 0, with 5 bases in between. CDR3 coding DNA: TGTGCCAGCAGTTACACTAGCAATCAGCCCCAGCATTTT. Encoded protein: CASSYTSNQPQHF.

This clonotype was seen only a few times. The V and J genes are TRBV3-1 and TRBJ1-1; 7 bases agree with TRBD1. This CDR3 has 16 amino acids. Losses at the gene ends were 4 bases for V and 1 base for J; bases not matched to a gene: 9. From germline, CDR1 is LGHDT and CDR2 YNNKEL (reference sequence). Written as DNA, the CDR3 is TGTGCCAGCAGCCCTATACCGGGACAGCAGAACACTGAAGCTTTCTTT. Its translation: CASSPIPGQQNTEAFF.

This chain uses TRBV11-2 with TRBJ1-2; TRBD1 aligns across 7 bases. The CDR3 sequence is 16 residues long. V dropped 5 bases and J dropped 0; count of bases not matched to a gene: 9. Germline assignment: CDR1 SGHAT and CDR2 FQNNGV. The CDR3 sequence is CASSLYYRGPNYGYTF. The CDR3 nucleotides are TGTGCCAGCAGCCTCTACTACAGGGGCCCTAACTATGGCTACACCTTC.

This sequence joins TRBV27 and TRBJ2-7; D gene uncertain. Trimming took off 6 bases at V and 5 bases at J, with 8 bases between the two ends. CDR1 is MNHEY, CDR2 SMNVEV, per germline (reference sequence). The CDR3 has 11 amino acids. As DNA, the CDR3 is TGTGCCAGCAGGGTTTTGAACGAGCAGTACTTC. This codes for CASRVLNEQYF.

This chain joins TRBV5-1 and TRBJ2-1; 10 bases line up with TRBD2. V lost 4 bases, J lost 0 bases, and 13 bases stayed unmatched. The CDR3 has 19 residues. Germline values: CDR1 SGHRS, CDR2 YFSETQ. CDR3 DNA sequence: TGCGCCAGCAGCGTGGGGACTAGCGCTAAGGGACCCTCCTACAATGAGCAGTTCTTC. This gives the protein CASSVGTSAKGPSYNEQFF.

The genes are TRBV18 and TRBJ2-3; unclear D gene. The V gene lost 6 bases and the J gene lost 2 bases, with 12 bases spanning the gap. Germline-derived CDR1 and CDR2 are KGHSH and LQKENI. This CDR3 region has 14 residues. DNA for the CDR3: TGTGCCAGCTCCCCGAGTCGGGCCACAGATACGCAGTATTTT. This sequence encodes CASSPSRATDTQYF. Based on the CDR3 plus reference TRBV18 and TRBJ2-3, the full variable domain is NAGVMQNPRHLVRRRGQEARLRCSPMKGHSHVYWYRQLPEEGLKFMVYLQKENIIDESGMPKERFSAEFPKEGPSILRIQQVVRGDSAAYFCASSPSRATDTQYFGPGTRLTVL.

In this sample, this clonotype turned up a few times. The chain links TRBV11-2 to TRBJ2-2, with TRBD2 matching 15 bases. The germline V gene encodes CDR1 SGHAT and CDR2 FQNNGV. V was pared by 2 bases and J by 4 bases, with 5 bases of the junction left unmatched. The CDR3 covers 18 residues. The CDR3 sequence is CASSLFSGLAGGTGELFF. CDR3 DNA sequence: TGTGCCAGCAGCTTATTTTCGGGACTAGCGGGGGGCACCGGGGAGCTGTTTTTT. The full variable domain, its missing parts supplied by reference TRBV11-2 and TRBJ2-2, is EAGVAQSPRYKIIEKRQSVAFWCNPISGHATLYWYQQILGQGPKLLIQFQNNGVVDDSQLPKDRFSAERLKGVDSTLKIQPAKLEDSAVYLCASSLFSGLAGGTGELFFGEGSRLTVL.

This clonotype was recorded a few times. This chain joins TRBV11-2 and TRBJ2-1, with 7 bases lining up with TRBD2. With V trimmed by 5 bases and J by 9 bases, 10 bases remained unmatched. The CDR3 contains 14 residues. The germline CDR1 and CDR2 sequences are SGHAT and FQNNGV. The CDR3 loop is CASSPGGNSLEQFF. The CDR3 region has the DNA TGTGCCAGCAGCCCGGGGGGAAATAGTCTTGAGCAGTTCTTC.

This clonotype was picked up many times. The chain employs TRBV7-9 and TRBJ2-3; 8 positions agree with TRBD1. From germline, CDR1 is SEHNR and CDR2 FQNEAQ (reference sequence). Trimming cost V 2 bases and J 0 bases; bases outside gene matches: 1. The CDR3 extends over 15 amino acids. The CDR3 sequence: CASSLRQGSTDTQYF. The CDR3 DNA sequence: TGTGCCAGCAGCTTACGACAGGGGAGCACAGATACGCAGTATTTT.

This clonotype was found a few times. J is TRBJ1-2 and V is TRBV12-3 or TRBV12-4, with 8 nucleotides matching TRBD1. The length of the CDR3 is 12 residues. V trimming: 6 bases; J trimming: 6 bases; junction bases outside the gene matches: 3. The CDR3 coding sequence is TGTGCCAGCAGGATGACAGGGGATGGCTACACCTTC. This translates into CASRMTGDGYTF.

This clonotype was observed at least ten times. J is TRBJ2-2 and V is TRBV29-1; 11 nucleotides agree with TRBD1. The length of the CDR3 is 15 residues. The germline gives CDR1 SQVTM, CDR2 ANQGSEA. The J segment lost 11 bases and the V segment lost 5 bases, leaving 13 bases of the junction unmatched. This CDR3 is CSVPKGQGASYELFF. DNA of the CDR3: TGCAGCGTTCCTAAAGGACAGGGGGCCTCGTATGAGCTGTTTTTT.

This clonotype has only a few counts. This chain uses TRBV20-1 with TRBJ2-1, with a weak D call TRBD1 (7 bases). V shed 2 bases and J shed 2 bases, with 13 bases lying between them. The CDR3 extends over 15 amino acids. Germline CDR1 DFQATT, CDR2 SNEGSKA (reference sequence). The CDR3 loop reads CSARQGGGAYNEQFF. CDR3 DNA: TGCAGTGCTAGACAGGGGGGCGGTGCCTACAATGAGCAGTTCTTC.

The rearrangement links TRBV11-2 to TRBJ2-7; TRBD1 matches at 8 bases. This CDR3 is 15 amino acids long. Looked up from germline, CDR1 is SGHAT and CDR2 is FQNNGV. V trimming: 4 bases; J trimming: 5 bases; junction bases outside the gene matches: 10. CDR3 region: CASSSVWTGSDEQYF. The CDR3 bases are TGTGCCAGCAGCTCCGTTTGGACAGGGTCCGACGAGCAGTACTTC. Supplemented by reference TRBV11-2 and TRBJ2-7, the full variable domain reads EAGVAQSPRYKIIEKRQSVAFWCNPISGHATLYWYQQILGQGPKLLIQFQNNGVVDDSQLPKDRFSAERLKGVDSTLKIQPAKLEDSAVYLCASSSVWTGSDEQYFGPGTRLTVT.

The rearrangement uses TRBV15 and TRBJ2-5; D remains ambiguous. Trimming left V 0 bases short and J 1 base short, with 9 bases between. Per germline, CDR1 LNHNV and CDR2 YYDKDF (reference sequence). The CDR3 loop spans 15 amino acids. The DNA for the CDR3 is TGTGCCACCAGCAGAGATTGGGGTCTCCAAGAGACCCAGTACTTC. Residues: CATSRDWGLQETQYF.

This clonotype was counted only a few times. V usage is TRBV20-1 and J usage is TRBJ2-5; D uncertain. Germline CDR1 DFQATT, CDR2 SNEGSKA (reference sequence). The CDR3 extends over 13 amino acids. The CDR3: CSVYVTYQETQYF. CDR3 nucleotide sequence: TGCAGCGTCTATGTAACGTACCAAGAGACCCAGTACTTC.

The genes are TRBV10-3 and TRBJ1-1, with no clear D. Trimming took off 4 bases at V and 0 bases at J, with 12 bases between the two ends. CDR1 ENHRY and CDR2 SYGVKD come from the germline V gene. This CDR3 is 15 amino acids long. The CDR3 reads CAISAESSMNTEAFF. The CDR3 bases are TGTGCCATCAGTGCAGAGTCCAGCATGAACACTGAAGCTTTCTTT.

CDR3 in amino acids: CASGGTTAGNSPLHF. Written as DNA, the CDR3 is TGTGCTAGTGGTGGCACCACGGCAGGAAATTCACCCCTCCACTTT. The chain has TRBV12-5 and TRBJ1-6; D is ambiguous. Trimming took 5 bases from V and 7 from J, leaving 15 bases between them. From germline, CDR1 is LGHNT and CDR2 FRNRAP. CDR3 size: 15 residues.

This clonotype was counted at least ten times. The J gene is TRBJ2-3, the V gene TRBV10-3; 13 nucleotides align to TRBD2. CDR3 length equals 18 residues. From germline, CDR1 is ENHRY and CDR2 SYGVKD. V trimming: 3 bases; J trimming: 6 bases; junction bases outside the gene matches: 12. CDR3 protein: CAISEVTSGRAMGDTQYF. CDR3 in DNA: TGTGCCATCAGTGAAGTAACTAGCGGGAGGGCCATGGGGGATACGCAGTATTTT.

The table lists this clonotype with many counts. The chain is built from TRBV12-3 or TRBV12-4 and TRBJ2-3; D is ambiguous. Trimming removed 6 bases at V and 6 bases at J, with 22 bases between. The CDR3 has 16 amino acids. CDR3 protein: CASSPLLAPPSDTQYF. In DNA form, the CDR3 reads TGTGCCAGCAGCCCTCTCTTAGCTCCCCCCTCCGATACGCAGTATTTT.

The CDR3 DNA sequence: TGTGCCAGCAGCAGGGGACTAGCGGCCCAAGAGACCCAGTACTTC. Translated: CASSRGLAAQETQYF. The V and J genes are TRBV3-1 and TRBJ2-5, with TRBD2 matching 11 bases. Unmatched junction bases numbered 3, after V lost 5 bases and J lost 1 base. Germline loops: CDR1 LGHDT, CDR2 YNNKEL (reference sequence). This CDR3 spans 15 amino acids.

The gene calls are TRBV30 and TRBJ2-5; 10 nucleotides match TRBD2. The CDR3 is 15 residues long. The junction had 9 bases not matched to a gene; V was cut back by 4 bases and J by 4 bases. Germline V gene sequence: CDR1 GTSNPN, CDR2 SVGIG (reference sequence). The CDR3 DNA follows: TGTGCCTGGATTCTCATAGCGGGAGGAACAGAGACCCAGTACTTC. Its protein product is CAWILIAGGTETQYF.

This clonotype has more than one count but fewer than ten. CDR3 sequence: CAISTGTATGELFF. The CDR3 nucleotides are TGTGCCATCAGCACGGGGACAGCTACCGGGGAGCTGTTTTTT. The chain carries TRBV10-3 and TRBJ2-2, with 7 bases fitting TRBD1. With V trimmed by 6 bases and J by 5 bases, 6 bases remained unmatched. The CDR3 loop spans 14 amino acids. Per the germline V gene, CDR1 is ENHRY and CDR2 is SYGVKD.

The V call is TRBV10-3, the J call TRBJ2-1, with 9 bases fitting TRBD2. Trimming at V came to 6 bases and at J to 5 bases, leaving 14 bases not matched to a gene. Germline assignment: CDR1 ENHRY and CDR2 SYGVKD. The CDR3 loop spans 17 amino acids. The CDR3 DNA follows: TGTGCCATCAGGGCCCGCGGGGTAGCGGGAGCCCACAATGAGCAGTTCTTC. Protein: CAIRARGVAGAHNEQFF.

The chain joins TRBV20-1 to TRBJ1-3; no clear D gene. This CDR3 is built from 13 residues. The germline V gene has CDR1 DFQATT and CDR2 SNEGSKA (reference sequence). Trimming pared 0 bases from V and 9 bases from J, leaving 12 bases between. The CDR3 sequence is CSARDPRRGTIYF. Written as DNA, the CDR3 is TGCAGTGCTAGAGATCCCCGCCGGGGCACCATATATTTT.

This clonotype came up a few times. CDR3: CASSQEIAGTEAFF. CDR3 nucleotides: TGTGCCAGCAGCCAAGAAATTGCGGGAACTGAAGCTTTCTTT. V and J are TRBV3-1 and TRBJ1-1; D not resolved. Germline loops: CDR1 LGHDT, CDR2 YNNKEL (reference sequence). Trimming shortened V by 0 bases and J by 5 bases, and 10 bases separated the two germline ends. The CDR3 runs to 14 residues.

The gene calls are TRBV5-1 and TRBJ2-5; TRBD2 matches 8 bases. This CDR3 contains 16 residues. CDR1 is SGHRS, CDR2 YFSETQ, per germline. Unmatched junction bases numbered 17, after V lost 3 bases and J lost 10 bases. The CDR3 coding sequence is TGCGCCAGCAGCTATTACACACCGGGACTAGGGGGGAGCCAGTACTTC. It is translated as CASSYYTPGLGGSQYF.

This clonotype was seen a handful of times. The V and J genes are TRBV6-5 and TRBJ2-5, with no clear D. This CDR3 is 15 amino acids long. Germline loops: CDR1 MNHEY, CDR2 SVGAGI. Trimming removed 2 bases from V and 3 bases from J, with 13 bases in between. DNA of the CDR3: TGTGCCAGCAGTTACCACGTCGGACGGGAAGAGACCCAGTACTTC. This translates into CASSYHVGREETQYF.

This clonotype was seen a few times. The chain joins TRBV5-1 to TRBJ2-3; TRBD1 matches at 9 bases. The CDR3 loop spans 16 amino acids. With V trimmed by 7 bases and J by 0 bases, 9 bases remained unmatched. The germline gives CDR1 SGHRS, CDR2 YFSETQ. CDR3 in DNA: TGCGCCAGCCGCCCCGGGACAGGGTCAAGCACAGATACGCAGTATTTT. It is translated as CASRPGTGSSTDTQYF. Drawing the rest from reference TRBV5-1 and TRBJ2-3, the complete variable domain is KAGVTQTPRYLIKTRGQQVTLSCSPISGHRSVSWYQQTPGQGLQFLFEYFSETQRNKGNFPGRFSGRQFSNSRSEMNVSTLELGDSALYLCASRPGTGSSTDTQYFGPGTRLTVL.